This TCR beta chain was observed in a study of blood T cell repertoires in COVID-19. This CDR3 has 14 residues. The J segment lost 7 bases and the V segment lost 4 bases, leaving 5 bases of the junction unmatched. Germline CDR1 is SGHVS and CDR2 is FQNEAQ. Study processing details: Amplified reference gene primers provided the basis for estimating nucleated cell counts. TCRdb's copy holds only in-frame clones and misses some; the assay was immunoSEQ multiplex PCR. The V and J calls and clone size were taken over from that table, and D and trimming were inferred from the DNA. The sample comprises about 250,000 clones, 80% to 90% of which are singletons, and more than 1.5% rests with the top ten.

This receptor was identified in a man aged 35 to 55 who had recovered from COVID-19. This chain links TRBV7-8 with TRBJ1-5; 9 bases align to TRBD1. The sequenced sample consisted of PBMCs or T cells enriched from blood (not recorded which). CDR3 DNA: TGTGCCAGCAGCTCCACAGGGGGCTGGCAGCCCCAGCATTTT. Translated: CASSSTGGWQPQHF.